Listed below are T cell receptor beta chains from one sample, sequenced in a study of cytomegalovirus exposure and HLA in healthy donors. Clones were read by immunoSEQ multiplex PCR, and TCRdb kept only the in-frame ones, dropping some. The table has 200,000 or so clones, 65% to 85% seen once. Material for sequencing was PBMCs. These receptors all come from a woman aged 25 to 39 in good health and CMV-seropositive. CDR3s include the opening cysteine and the closing phenylalanine or tryptophan. A D gene is named only where the DNA matches it firmly. The size field is filled for only some rows; it gives once, few, many or a size class.

j_call d_call v_call clone_size cdr3_aa cdr3_nt
TRBJ2-7 . TRBV4-2 . CASSQDRGGPYEQYF TGTGCCAGCAGCCAAGACAGAGGGGGACCCTACGAGCAGTACTTC
TRBJ1-1 . TRBV9 . CASSVVREGGPAFF TGTGCCAGCAGCGTAGTCCGGGAGGGGGGGCCGGCTTTCTTT
TRBJ1-1 TRBD1 TRBV10-2 few CASRGTDEAFF TGCGCCAGCAGGGGGACAGATGAAGCTTTCTTT
TRBJ1-5 . TRBV5-1 . CASSLAGQRNQPQHF TGCGCCAGCAGCTTGGCCGGACAGAGAAATCAGCCCCAGCATTTT
TRBJ1-1 . TRBV11-2 . CASNRGSVGRTEAFF TGTGCCAGCAACCGAGGTTCGGTTGGTCGGACTGAAGCTTTCTTT
TRBJ1-3 TRBD1 TRBV9 . CASSDRTGAGNTIYF TGTGCCAGCAGCGACCGGACAGGGGCTGGAAACACCATATATTTT
TRBJ2-5 TRBD2 TRBV28 . CASRRGALPRETQYF TGTGCCAGCAGGCGGGGGGCTCTCCCCAGGGAGACCCAGTACTTC
TRBJ2-1 TRBD2 TRBV11-2 . CASSLRIAGDPEQFF TGTGCCAGCAGCTTACGCATAGCGGGAGACCCCGAGCAGTTCTTC
TRBJ1-1 . TRBV5-6 few CASSPIISGTMNTEAFF TGTGCCAGCAGTCCCATCATCTCCGGGACAATGAACACTGAAGCTTTCTTT
TRBJ2-1 . TRBV11-3 . CASSLDGGPSYNEQFF TGTGCCAGCAGCTTAGACGGGGGGCCCTCCTACAATGAGCAGTTCTTC
TRBJ1-1 TRBD1 TRBV7-6 . CASSLGQGNTEAFF TGTGCCAGCAGCTTGGGACAGGGGAACACTGAAGCTTTCTTT
TRBJ2-1 TRBD2 TRBV10-3 . CAISIAGVINEQFF TGTGCCATCAGCATAGCGGGAGTTATCAATGAGCAGTTCTTC
TRBJ2-3 . TRBV10-2 few CASGAQAYTQSQYF TGCGCCAGCGGGGCGCAGGCCTACACTCAATCGCAGTATTTT
TRBJ2-3 TRBD2 TRBV2 . CASRASGRSTDTQYF TGTGCCAGCAGGGCTAGCGGGAGGAGCACAGATACGCAGTATTTT
TRBJ1-6 . TRBV5-6 . CASSPLRRGNSPLHF TGTGCCAGCAGCCCGCTAAGAAGGGGGAATTCACCCCTCCACTTT
TRBJ1-2 TRBD1 TRBV10-3 . CAITEPRDRDTTAYGYTF TGTGCCATCACCGAGCCCCGGGACAGGGACACCACCGCATATGGCTACACCTTC
TRBJ2-1 . TRBV5-1 . CASSSHRRDINNEQFF TGCGCCAGCAGCTCCCACCGCCGGGACATAAACAATGAGCAGTTCTTC
TRBJ2-2 . TRBV7-7 . CASSLSSQNTGELFF TGTGCTAGCAGCTTATCGTCACAGAACACCGGGGAGCTGTTTTTT
TRBJ1-1 . TRBV2 . CASIHSRRMNTEAFF TGTGCCAGCATCCACTCCAGGCGCATGAACACTGAAGCTTTCTTT
TRBJ2-1 TRBD1 TRBV5-1 few CASSVRQGKYYNEQFF TGCGCCAGCAGCGTGCGACAGGGGAAATACTACAATGAGCAGTTCTTC
TRBJ2-3 TRBD2 TRBV7-2 . CASSLQGRDYWRDTQYF TGTGCCAGCAGCTTACAGGGCCGGGACTACTGGAGGGATACGCAGTATTTT
TRBJ2-5 TRBD1 TRBV11-2 . CASSLDVWGQKQETQYF TGTGCCAGCAGCTTAGATGTCTGGGGACAGAAACAAGAGACCCAGTACTTC
TRBJ1-2 . TRBV9 . CASSGFLDYGYTF TGTGCCAGCAGCGGATTTCTAGACTATGGCTACACCTTC
TRBJ2-1 TRBD2 TRBV2 . CASSDLSSGRNNEQFF TGTGCCAGCAGTGATCTCTCTAGCGGGAGGAACAATGAGCAGTTCTTC
TRBJ2-5 TRBD1 TRBV7-9 once CASSDLRDRGYAVETQYF TGTGCCAGCAGCGATCTGAGGGACAGGGGATACGCCGTAGAGACCCAGTACTTC
TRBJ1-2 TRBD1 TRBV2 . CASSRGTGGTYGYTF TGTGCCAGCAGTCGGGGGACAGGGGGAACGTATGGCTACACCTTC
TRBJ2-2 . TRBV7-9 . CVSGVTGLVVTGELFF TGTGTCAGCGGAGTAACGGGATTAGTTGTAACCGGGGAGCTGTTTTTT
TRBJ2-7 TRBD2 TRBV11-3 . CASSSGIAGGYEQYF TGTGCCAGCAGCTCGGGAATAGCGGGAGGATATGAGCAGTACTTC
TRBJ2-1 . TRBV18 . CASSPTGQRARYNEQFF TGTGCCAGCTCACCAACGGGTCAGCGGGCCCGCTACAATGAGCAGTTCTTC
TRBJ2-1 TRBD2 TRBV10-3 . CATRASGSYNEQFF TGTGCCACACGGGCTAGCGGGTCCTACAATGAGCAGTTCTTC
TRBJ1-5 TRBD1 TRBV7-8 . CASSAPGTDNQPQHF TGTGCCAGCAGCGCGCCCGGGACAGATAATCAGCCCCAGCATTTT
TRBJ1-3 . TRBV7-2 once CASSLLSTGPSGNTIYF TGTGCCAGCAGCTTACTCTCGACAGGACCGTCTGGAAACACCATATATTTT
TRBJ1-1 . TRBV28 . CASSLQGGAFF TGTGCCAGCAGTTTACAGGGTGGTGCTTTCTTT
TRBJ2-5 . TRBV19 . CASSIGPGYQETQYF TGTGCCAGTAGTATCGGTCCCGGGTACCAAGAGACCCAGTACTTC
TRBJ2-1 . TRBV7-2 . CASSPTNTGRLFF TGTGCCAGCAGCCCGACTAATACAGGGCGACTGTTCTTC
TRBJ2-7 TRBD2 TRBV7-8 . CASSLVGGGAYEQYF TGTGCCAGCAGCTTAGTCGGGGGGGGCGCCTACGAGCAGTACTTC
TRBJ2-1 . TRBV11-2 . CASSLNPGLGEQFF TGTGCCAGCAGCTTGAACCCGGGACTCGGTGAGCAGTTCTTC